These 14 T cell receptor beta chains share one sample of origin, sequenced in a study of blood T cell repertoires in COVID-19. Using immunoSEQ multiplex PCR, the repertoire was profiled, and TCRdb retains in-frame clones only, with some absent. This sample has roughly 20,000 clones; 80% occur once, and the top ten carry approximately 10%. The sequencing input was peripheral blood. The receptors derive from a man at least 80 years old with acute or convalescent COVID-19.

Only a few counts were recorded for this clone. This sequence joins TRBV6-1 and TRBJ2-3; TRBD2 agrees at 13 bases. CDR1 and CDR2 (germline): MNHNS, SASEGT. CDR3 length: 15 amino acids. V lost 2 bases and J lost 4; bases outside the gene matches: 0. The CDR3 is CASSETSGGADTQYF. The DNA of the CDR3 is TGTGCCAGCAGTGAAACTAGCGGGGGGGCAGATACGCAGTATTTT.

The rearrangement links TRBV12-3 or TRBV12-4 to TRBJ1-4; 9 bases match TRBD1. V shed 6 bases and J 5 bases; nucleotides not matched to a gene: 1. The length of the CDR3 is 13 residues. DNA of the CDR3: TGTGCCAGCAGAGGGACAGGGAATGAAAAACTGTTTTTT. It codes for CASRGTGNEKLFF.

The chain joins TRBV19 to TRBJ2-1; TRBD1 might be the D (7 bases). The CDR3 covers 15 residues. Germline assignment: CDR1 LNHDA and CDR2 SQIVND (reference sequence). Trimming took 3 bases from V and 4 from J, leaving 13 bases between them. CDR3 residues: CASSIGQGGYNEQFF. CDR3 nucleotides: TGTGCCAGTAGTATTGGGCAGGGGGGATACAATGAGCAGTTCTTC. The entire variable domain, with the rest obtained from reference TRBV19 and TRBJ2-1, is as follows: DGGITQSPKYLFRKEGQNVTLSCEQNLNHDAMYWYRQDPGQGLRLIYYSQIVNDFQKGDIAEGYSVSREKKESFPLTVTSAQKNPTAFYLCASSIGQGGYNEQFFGPGTRLTVL.

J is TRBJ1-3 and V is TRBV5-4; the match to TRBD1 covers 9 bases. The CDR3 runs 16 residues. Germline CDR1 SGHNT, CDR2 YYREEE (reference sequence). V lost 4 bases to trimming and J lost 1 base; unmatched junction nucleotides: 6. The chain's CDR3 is CASSPGQGTSGNTIYF. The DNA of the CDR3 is TGTGCCAGCAGCCCGGGACAGGGAACTTCTGGAAACACCATATATTTT.

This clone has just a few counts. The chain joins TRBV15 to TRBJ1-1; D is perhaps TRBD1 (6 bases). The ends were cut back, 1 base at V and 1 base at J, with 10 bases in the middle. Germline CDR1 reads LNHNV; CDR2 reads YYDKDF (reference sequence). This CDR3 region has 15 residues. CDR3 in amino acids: CATSRAGRGNTEAFF. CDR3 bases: TGTGCCACCAGCAGAGCGGGCAGGGGGAACACTGAAGCTTTCTTT. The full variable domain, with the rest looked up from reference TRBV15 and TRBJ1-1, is DAMVIQNPRYQVTQFGKPVTLSCSQTLNHNVMYWYQQKSSQAPKLLFHYYDKDFNNEADTPDNFQSRRPNTSFCFLDIRSPGLGDTAMYLCATSRAGRGNTEAFFGQGTRLTVV.

This CDR3 is CASRTNRGFGTDTQYF. The CDR3 DNA sequence: TGTGCCAGCAGAACGAACAGGGGCTTCGGCACAGATACGCAGTATTTT. V gene TRBV27 combines with J gene TRBJ2-3; 7 bases align to TRBD1. This CDR3 contains 16 residues. CDR1 MNHEY and CDR2 SMNVEV come from the germline V gene (reference sequence). Unmatched junction bases numbered 10, after V lost 6 bases and J lost 1 base.

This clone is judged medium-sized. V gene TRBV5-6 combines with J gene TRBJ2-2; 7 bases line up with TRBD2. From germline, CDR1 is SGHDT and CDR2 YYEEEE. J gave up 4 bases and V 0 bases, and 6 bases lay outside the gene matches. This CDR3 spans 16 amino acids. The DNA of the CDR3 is TGTGCCAGCAGCTTGGAAGGGCGGGGGAGCACCGGGGAGCTGTTTTTT. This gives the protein CASSLEGRGSTGELFF.

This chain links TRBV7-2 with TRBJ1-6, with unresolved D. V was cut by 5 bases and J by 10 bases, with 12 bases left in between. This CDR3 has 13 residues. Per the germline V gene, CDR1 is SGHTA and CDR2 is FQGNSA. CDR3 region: CASSPLIRSPLHF. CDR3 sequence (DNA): TGTGCCAGCAGCCCGCTAATACGGTCACCCCTCCACTTT.

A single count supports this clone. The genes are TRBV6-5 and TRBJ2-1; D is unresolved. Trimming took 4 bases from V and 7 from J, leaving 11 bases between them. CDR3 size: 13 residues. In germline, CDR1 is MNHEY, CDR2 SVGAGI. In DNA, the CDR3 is TGTGCCAGCAGTTCCCTAGTTCTAAATGAGCAGTTCTTC. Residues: CASSSLVLNEQFF.

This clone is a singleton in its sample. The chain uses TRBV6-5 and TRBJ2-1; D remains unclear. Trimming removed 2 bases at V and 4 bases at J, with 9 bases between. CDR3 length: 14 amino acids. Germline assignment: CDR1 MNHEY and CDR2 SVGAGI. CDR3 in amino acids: CASSYQQFYNEQFF. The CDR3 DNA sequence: TGTGCCAGCAGTTACCAACAGTTTTACAATGAGCAGTTCTTC.

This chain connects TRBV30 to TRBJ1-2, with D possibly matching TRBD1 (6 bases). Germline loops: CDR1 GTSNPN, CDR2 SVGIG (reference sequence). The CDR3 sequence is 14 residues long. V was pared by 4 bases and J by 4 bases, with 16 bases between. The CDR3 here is CAWTTATGPYGYTF. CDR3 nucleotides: TGTGCCTGGACGACTGCGACAGGTCCCTATGGCTACACCTTC.

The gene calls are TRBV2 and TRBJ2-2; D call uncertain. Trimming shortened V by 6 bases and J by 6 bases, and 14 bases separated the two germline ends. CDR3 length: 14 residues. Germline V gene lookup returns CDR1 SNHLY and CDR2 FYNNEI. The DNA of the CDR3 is TGTGCCAGCAGAGAAAGCCTTGCCGCCGGGGAGCTGTTTTTT. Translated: CASRESLAAGELFF.

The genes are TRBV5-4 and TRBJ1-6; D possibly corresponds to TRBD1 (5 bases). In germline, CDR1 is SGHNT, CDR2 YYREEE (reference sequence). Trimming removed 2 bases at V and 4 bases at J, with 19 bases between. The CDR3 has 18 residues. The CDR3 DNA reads TGTGCCAGCAGCTTTGGGAGGGACGTACAACCTTATAATTCACCCCTCCACTTT. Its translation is CASSFGRDVQPYNSPLHF.

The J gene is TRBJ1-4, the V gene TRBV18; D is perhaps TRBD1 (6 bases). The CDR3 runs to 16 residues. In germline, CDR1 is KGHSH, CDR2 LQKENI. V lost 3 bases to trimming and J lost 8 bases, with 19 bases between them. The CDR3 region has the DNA TGTGCCAGCTCACCGAGAACAGGGTCCGGCGTCGAAAAACTGTTTTTT. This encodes CASSPRTGSGVEKLFF.